These 23 T cell receptor beta chains share one sample of origin, sequenced in a study of blood T cells in healthy people across ages. Alongside a J-beta primer mix, a sample-barcoded 5' primer served in a second PCR lasting roughly 7 to 11 cycles. Each CDR3 protein is one row after TCRdb ran MiXCR on the 5' RACE reads. The sample consists of around 1.7 million distinct CDR3 sequences, 28% of them appearing once. Sequenced sample: blood. Receptors originate from a woman under 40 in good health.

This clonotype has a single count. The gene calls are TRBV20-1 and TRBJ2-1; TRBD2 matches at 8 bases. With 1 base clipped from V and 2 bases from J, the junction kept 1 base outside the gene matches. Germline CDR1 is DFQATT and CDR2 is SNEGSKA (reference sequence). CDR3 length: 14 amino acids. The CDR3 DNA is TGCAGTGCTAGAGCGCGGGGGGCCTACAATGAGCAGTTCTTC. Encoded protein: CSARARGAYNEQFF.

As for this clonotype: A much larger clone is a single base away; this may be a read error. CDR3 residues: CASSLPGGSEQFF. CDR3 sequence (DNA): TGTGCCAGCAGTTTGCCAGGGGGCAGTGAGCAGTTCTTC. V gene TRBV12-3 or TRBV12-4 combines with J gene TRBJ2-1; 8 bases align to TRBD1. CDR3 size: 13 residues. The J segment lost 9 bases and the V segment lost 3 bases, leaving 4 bases of the junction unmatched.

The gene calls are TRBV20-1 and TRBJ1-4, with no clear D. This CDR3 is 13 amino acids long. Trimming removed 6 bases from V and 6 bases from J, with 14 bases in between. CDR1 and CDR2 (germline): DFQATT, SNEGSKA (reference sequence). CDR3 nucleotides: TGCAGTGCCCGACCCCCCGAGCATGAAAAACTGTTTTTT. Its protein product is CSARPPEHEKLFF.

This clonotype was picked up a small number of times. A read error may account for a junction end that differs from germline. This chain links TRBV7-2 with TRBJ2-3; 9 bases map to TRBD2. From germline, CDR1 is SGHTA and CDR2 FQGNSA. There are 18 residues in the CDR3. CDR3: CASSLDLWTGTSTNTQYF. The CDR3, as DNA: TGTGCCAGCAGCTTAGACCTATGGACTGGGACTAGCACAAATACGCAGTATTTT.

This clonotype was counted only a few times. J is TRBJ2-7 and V is TRBV28, with D possibly being TRBD2 (6 bases). Per the germline V gene, CDR1 is MDHEN and CDR2 is SYDVKM. V was clipped by 10 bases and J by 5 bases, with 12 bases between them. The length of the CDR3 is 11 residues. The CDR3 DNA reads TGTGCCACGGGGGTCGGGGACGAGCAGTACTTC. Encoded protein: CATGVGDEQYF.

J is TRBJ2-5 and V is TRBV5-1, with D hard to call. V lost 3 bases and J 2 bases, leaving 11 bases between the germline ends. Germline V CDR1 and CDR2: SGHRS, YFSETQ. The CDR3 sequence is 14 residues long. The CDR3 nucleotides read TGCGCCAGCAGCTGGATGAACAGACAAGAGACCCAGTACTTC. Its protein product is CASSWMNRQETQYF.

V is TRBV12-5 and J is TRBJ1-4; D gene unclear. V dropped 0 bases and J dropped 0 bases, with 11 bases sitting between them. The CDR3 runs 17 residues. CDR1 is LGHNT and CDR2 is FRNRAP in the germline V gene. Written as DNA, the CDR3 is TGTGCTAGTGGTTTGGTATTGCCCGGTCCAACTAATGAAAAACTGTTTTTT. It translates to CASGLVLPGPTNEKLFF.

The V gene is TRBV25-1, the J gene TRBJ2-5, with no clear D. The CDR3 spans 14 residues. Trimming removed 3 bases at V and 1 base at J, with 9 bases between. Germline V CDR1 and CDR2: MGHDK, SYGVNS. CDR3 nucleotide sequence: TGTGCCAGCAGTGATAGCCGGACCCAAGAGACCCAGTACTTC. Amino acid sequence: CASSDSRTQETQYF.

This clonotype occurred many times. V is TRBV27 and J is TRBJ1-2; possible D gene TRBD1, 5 bases. Germline CDR1 MNHEY, CDR2 SMNVEV (reference sequence). The CDR3 has 12 amino acids. V lost 10 bases, J lost 4 bases, and 13 bases lay in between. The CDR3 coding sequence is TGTGCCACAGGGTTTGGTGGCTATGGCTACACCTTC. As protein: CATGFGGYGYTF.

This clonotype occurred a few times. The chain is built from TRBV28 and TRBJ2-3; no clear D. Trimming took 6 bases from V and 0 from J, leaving 19 bases between them. In germline, CDR1 is MDHEN, CDR2 SYDVKM. There are 17 residues in the CDR3. CDR3 in amino acids: CASSRPGLTSSTDTQYF. In nucleotides, the CDR3 is TGTGCCAGCAGCCGACCGGGCCTGACCTCAAGCACAGATACGCAGTATTTT. Complete variable domain (other parts from reference TRBV28 and TRBJ2-3): DVKVTQSSRYLVKRTGEKVFLECVQDMDHENMFWYRQDPGLGLRLIYFSYDVKMKEKGDIPEGYSVSREKKERFSLILESASTNQTSMYLCASSRPGLTSSTDTQYFGPGTRLTVL.

This clonotype occurred many times. This chain uses TRBV3-1 with TRBJ2-1; D not resolved. Germline V CDR1 and CDR2: LGHDT, YNNKEL (reference sequence). The CDR3 spans 12 residues. Trimming removed 2 bases from V and 10 bases from J, with 9 bases in between. The CDR3 bases are TGTGCCAGCAGCCAATTAGTGGACGAGCAGTTCTTC. Its translation: CASSQLVDEQFF.

This clonotype was observed at least ten times. The J gene is TRBJ2-1, the V gene TRBV7-2; D is ambiguous. The ends were cut back, 5 bases at V and 6 bases at J, with 8 bases in the middle. CDR1 is SGHTA and CDR2 is FQGNSA in the germline V gene. CDR3 length equals 12 residues. CDR3 nucleotides: TGTGCCAGCAGCCTTTGGGCCAATGAGCAGTTCTTC. Residues: CASSLWANEQFF.

The chain combines TRBV25-1 with TRBJ2-1; maybe TRBD1 (5 bases). Per the germline V gene, CDR1 is MGHDK and CDR2 is SYGVNS. The germline V and J ends were trimmed by 3 bases and 2 bases, with 11 bases remaining between them. The CDR3 is 15 amino acids. The CDR3 nucleotides are TGTGCCAGCAGTGAGGTAAGGGGAACCTACAATGAGCAGTTCTTC. It codes for CASSEVRGTYNEQFF.

V is TRBV19 and J is TRBJ1-2; D ambiguous. CDR3 length equals 13 residues. Germline V gene lookup returns CDR1 LNHDA and CDR2 SQIVND (reference sequence). V was cut by 9 bases and J by 1 base, with 12 bases left in between. CDR3 bases: TGTGCCAGCAGGACGGACGGTAACTATGGCTACACCTTC. Translated, it gives CASRTDGNYGYTF.

The chain is built from TRBV5-1 and TRBJ2-7; 11 bases match TRBD2. Germline trimming cut 4 bases from V and 6 bases from J; bases unmatched to any gene: 9. CDR1 is SGHRS and CDR2 is YFSETQ in the germline V gene. The length of the CDR3 is 15 residues. The CDR3 coding sequence is TGCGCCAGCAGCGCAGTAGCGGGAGGGTCGCCCGAGCAGTACTTC. It is translated as CASSAVAGGSPEQYF.

The chain has TRBV9 and TRBJ2-7; 7 bases fit TRBD2. V shed 1 base, J shed 3 bases, and the junction held 4 bases outside the gene matches. Germline V gives CDR1 SGDLS, CDR2 YYNGEE. The length of the CDR3 is 14 residues. CDR3 sequence reads: CASSVTSAGYEQYF. DNA for the CDR3: TGTGCCAGCAGCGTAACTAGCGCAGGCTACGAGCAGTACTTC.

V and J are TRBV20-1 and TRBJ2-3; 9 bases are a match to TRBD1. The CDR3 contains 15 residues. Germline V gene lookup returns CDR1 DFQATT and CDR2 SNEGSKA (reference sequence). The junction had 9 bases not matched to a gene; V was cut back by 6 bases and J by 2 bases. The CDR3 nucleotides are TGCAGTGCAAAGACTGGACAGGGGTACACAGATACGCAGTATTTT. Translated, it gives CSAKTGQGYTDTQYF.

This clonotype was counted at least ten times. The chain joins TRBV29-1 to TRBJ2-3; tentatively, D is TRBD2 (6 bases). V lost 3 bases and J lost 5, with 18 bases in between. CDR3 size: 15 residues. The germline V gene has CDR1 SQVTM and CDR2 ANQGSEA. The CDR3 DNA sequence: TGCAGCGTTGATGGGACTTCTGTTTGGGTAGATACGCAGTATTTT. Translating it yields CSVDGTSVWVDTQYF.

The chain joins TRBV2 to TRBJ2-1; maybe TRBD2 (5 bases). The CDR3 covers 13 residues. Trimming stripped 2 bases from V and 8 bases from J, with 10 bases between. The germline V gene has CDR1 SNHLY and CDR2 FYNNEI. In DNA, the CDR3 is TGTGCCAGCAGTGAACTGGACTTGCATGAGCAGTTCTTC. Translation gives CASSELDLHEQFF.

The gene calls are TRBV29-1 and TRBJ2-3; 8 nucleotides match TRBD2. The CDR3 contains 16 residues. The V gene's germline CDR1 is SQVTM and CDR2 ANQGSEA. V lost 0 bases to trimming and J lost 0 bases; unmatched junction nucleotides: 5. Written as DNA, the CDR3 is TGCAGCGTTGAAGACGGTAGCGGGGTAAGCACAGATACGCAGTATTTT. The encoded protein is CSVEDGSGVSTDTQYF.

This clonotype has a handful of counts. The chain has TRBV10-3 and TRBJ1-1, with D perhaps TRBD1 (5 bases). CDR1 and CDR2 (germline): ENHRY, SYGVKD. This CDR3 region has 15 residues. V shed 2 bases and J shed 1 base, with 11 bases lying between them. CDR3 DNA sequence: TGTGCCATCAGTGAGCCGGGGGAACCGAACACTGAAGCTTTCTTT. As protein: CAISEPGEPNTEAFF.

This clonotype showed up just a few times. V and J are TRBV7-9 and TRBJ2-7; TRBD1 matches at 8 bases. The DNA end lines up better with TRBJ2-5; the J call may be wrong. The CDR3 sequence is 15 residues long. CDR1 and CDR2 from the germline V gene are SEHNR and FQNEAQ (reference sequence). The CDR3 sequence: CASSFAAGGSETQYF. The CDR3 DNA reads TGTGCCAGCAGCTTCGCGGCAGGGGGCTCCGAGACCCAGTACTTC.

This clonotype has at least ten counts. The V and J genes are TRBV20-1 and TRBJ2-5; 10 bases are shared with TRBD2. V lost 3 bases, J lost 3 bases, and 4 bases stayed unmatched. In germline, CDR1 is DFQATT, CDR2 SNEGSKA (reference sequence). The CDR3 sequence is 14 residues long. The CDR3: CSASRTSGEETQYF. DNA of the CDR3: TGCAGTGCTAGTAGAACTAGCGGGGAAGAGACCCAGTACTTC.